The 25 T cell receptor beta chains below come from one sample, sequenced in a study of control samples from healthy donors and cancer patients. Data came from immunoSEQ multiplex PCR; TCRdb stores just in-frame clones and leaves some out. There are about 120,000 clones in the sample; approximately 92% occur only once, and around 0.6% lies in the top ten. The sequenced sample consisted of PBMCs. The origin of the receptors is a man at least 80 years old with head and neck cancer.

The chain combines TRBV5-1 with TRBJ2-3; 11 positions agree with TRBD2. The CDR3 has 18 residues. The J segment lost 0 bases and the V segment lost 1 base, leaving 7 bases of the junction unmatched. From germline, CDR1 is SGHRS and CDR2 YFSETQ. The CDR3 nucleotides read TGCGCCAGCAGCTTGAGAGATAGCGGGGGGGCTAGCACAGATACGCAGTATTTT. Residues: CASSLRDSGGASTDTQYF.

V is TRBV7-9 and J is TRBJ2-1; maybe TRBD2 (5 bases). Deletions cut 5 bases from V and 5 bases from J, with 10 bases between. Germline V lookup: CDR1 SEHNR, CDR2 FQNEAQ (reference sequence). The CDR3 contains 13 residues. The CDR3 nucleotides read TGTGCCAGCAGCGCCCTAGCTGACAATGAGCAGTTCTTC. Protein product: CASSALADNEQFF.

The chain joins TRBV5-1 to TRBJ2-1, with D perhaps TRBD1 or TRBD2 (5 bases each). The V gene lost 0 bases and the J gene lost 2 bases, with 15 bases spanning the gap. Germline assignment: CDR1 SGHRS and CDR2 YFSETQ. The CDR3 spans 17 residues. CDR3 sequence: CASSLAEGTRTYNEQFF. The CDR3, as DNA: TGCGCCAGCAGCTTGGCCGAAGGGACCCGGACCTACAATGAGCAGTTCTTC. The full variable domain, completed using reference TRBV5-1 and TRBJ2-1, is KAGVTQTPRYLIKTRGQQVTLSCSPISGHRSVSWYQQTPGQGLQFLFEYFSETQRNKGNFPGRFSGRQFSNSRSEMNVSTLELGDSALYLCASSLAEGTRTYNEQFFGPGTRLTVL.

The chain couples TRBV23-1 to TRBJ1-1; D call uncertain. TRBV23-1 is recorded as an ORF, its role being uncertain. There are 8 residues in the CDR3. The CDR3: CVLSEAFF. For the CDR3, the DNA is TGCGTCCTCTCTGAAGCTTTCTTT.

The rearrangement joins TRBV6-1 to TRBJ1-6, with D possibly being TRBD1 (6 bases). Trimming pared 2 bases from V and 15 bases from J, leaving 20 bases between. Germline CDR1 reads MNHNS; CDR2 reads SASEGT. This CDR3 contains 15 residues. CDR3: CASSERTGRGGILHF. The CDR3 DNA sequence: TGTGCCAGCAGTGAAAGAACAGGGAGGGGGGGGATCCTCCACTTT.

The count of this clone is one. A read error is likely, as this CDR3 ends without the conserved phenylalanine or tryptophan. No DNA is shown, since the ends of the CDR3 on it are uncertain; the CDR3 is the one TCRdb lists. The gene calls are TRBV18 and TRBJ2-7. Germline CDR1 is KGHSH and CDR2 is LQKENI. With termini counted, the CDR3 has 13 amino acids. CDR3 in amino acids: CASSPEGTDRVVI.

The gene calls are TRBV5-1 and TRBJ1-2, with 8 bases matching TRBD1. V lost 2 bases and J lost 8; bases outside the gene matches: 5. Germline CDR1 reads SGHRS; CDR2 reads YFSETQ. This CDR3 comprises 13 residues. The CDR3 loop is CASSFDRGQGYTF. The DNA for the CDR3 is TGCGCCAGCAGCTTTGACAGGGGCCAGGGCTACACCTTC.

The chain couples TRBV19 to TRBJ1-2; TRBD1 is a possible D gene (6 bases). V was cut by 5 bases and J by 2 bases, with 9 bases left in between. Per germline, CDR1 LNHDA and CDR2 SQIVND (reference sequence). The CDR3 totals 13 residues. In nucleotides, the CDR3 is TGTGCCAGTAGTGCCAGGGGAAACTATGGCTACACCTTC. Protein sequence: CASSARGNYGYTF.

The rearrangement joins TRBV11-2 to TRBJ1-3; D unclear. Trimming removed 8 bases from V and 3 bases from J, with 8 bases in between. Germline CDR1 reads SGHAT; CDR2 reads FQNNGV. The CDR3 consists of 12 residues. The DNA of the CDR3 is TGTGCCAGCGGTCGGGGTGGAAACACCATATATTTT. Translating gives CASGRGGNTIYF.

V gene TRBV5-6 combines with J gene TRBJ2-1; possibly TRBD1 or TRBD2 for D (5 bases each). The germline V gene encodes CDR1 SGHDT and CDR2 YYEEEE. The CDR3 totals 13 residues. Trimming cost V 4 bases and J 4 bases, with 9 bases left between them. The CDR3 nucleotides are TGTGCCAGCAGCGGGACGGTATACAATGAGCAGTTCTTC. Translating it yields CASSGTVYNEQFF.

This sequence joins TRBV7-6 and TRBJ2-3; D might be TRBD2 (5 bases). Germline V gene data show CDR1 as SGHVS and CDR2 as FNYEAQ. V was shortened by 4 bases and J by 2 bases, with 25 bases between the two germline ends. This CDR3 has 19 residues. The CDR3 DNA reads as TGTGCCAGCAGCTCAAAGGCTCGTGACTACAAGACTTACACAGATACGCAGTATTTT. Translating it yields CASSSKARDYKTYTDTQYF.

The chain joins TRBV10-3 to TRBJ2-1, with 9 bases fitting TRBD2. From germline, CDR1 is ENHRY and CDR2 SYGVKD. J gave up 1 base and V 7 bases, and 2 bases lay outside the gene matches. The CDR3 extends over 14 amino acids. The CDR3 DNA reads TGTGCCATCATGAGCGGGGGGTCCTACAATGAGCAGTTCTTC. Its translation: CAIMSGGSYNEQFF.

In this sample, this clone turned up once. The V and J genes are TRBV20-1 and TRBJ1-5; 11 positions match TRBD1. Germline CDR1 DFQATT, CDR2 SNEGSKA (reference sequence). This CDR3 is built from 15 residues. J lost 5 bases, V lost 3 bases, and 6 bases had no gene match. CDR3 loop: CSASRTGGKDQPQHF. The CDR3 coding sequence is TGCAGTGCTAGTCGGACAGGGGGCAAGGATCAGCCCCAGCATTTT.

The CDR3 region has the DNA TGTGCCAGCAGCTTGATGAGGCAGGGAGGGCAGCCCCAGCATTTT. Its protein is CASSLMRQGGQPQHF. The rearrangement links TRBV5-6 to TRBJ1-5; D might be TRBD1 (5 bases). Germline V gene lookup returns CDR1 SGHDT and CDR2 YYEEEE. CDR3 length: 15 residues. The V end lost 1 base, the J end lost 7 bases, and 15 bases lay between the germline ends. The full variable domain, in which reference TRBV5-6 and TRBJ1-5 provide the parts outside the CDR3, is DAGVTQSPTHLIKTRGQQVTLRCSPKSGHDTVSWYQQALGQGPQFIFQYYEEEERQRGNFPDRFSGHQFPNYSSELNVNALLLGDSALYLCASSLMRQGGQPQHFGDGTRLSIL.

This rearrangement joins TRBV3-1 (or the pseudogene TRBV3-2) to TRBJ1-3; D unresolved. V lost 4 bases, J lost 0 bases, and 13 bases lay in between. The CDR3 is 16 residues long. Per germline, CDR1 LGHDT and CDR2 YNNKEL (reference sequence). DNA for the CDR3: TGTGCCAGCAGCCTCACTTGGAGTGGCTCTGGAAACACCATATATTTT. It yields the protein CASSLTWSGSGNTIYF.

The chain couples TRBV5-1 to TRBJ2-7; D ambiguous. V lost 0 bases and J 3 bases, leaving 7 bases between the germline ends. The germline V gene encodes CDR1 SGHRS and CDR2 YFSETQ. The CDR3 runs 13 residues. For the CDR3, the DNA is TGCGCCAGCAGCTTGGATTGGAGCTACGAGCAGTACTTC. Translated, it gives CASSLDWSYEQYF.

This chain links TRBV2 with TRBJ1-5, with D hard to call. The CDR3 is 15 amino acids. Germline CDR1 reads SNHLY; CDR2 reads FYNNEI. The V end was cut by 2 bases, the J end by 0 bases, with 8 bases between. This CDR3 is CASSEQQISNQPQHF. CDR3 bases: TGTGCCAGCAGTGAACAGCAGATTAGCAATCAGCCCCAGCATTTT.

The chain links TRBV5-6 to TRBJ1-2; D remains ambiguous. V lost 0 bases to trimming and J lost 7 bases, with 4 bases between them. This CDR3 is 11 amino acids long. Germline lookup yields CDR1 SGHDT and CDR2 YYEEEE. This CDR3 reads CASSLAFGYTF. The CDR3 nucleotides read TGTGCCAGCAGCTTGGCGTTTGGCTACACCTTC. The whole variable domain, filled in from reference TRBV5-6 and TRBJ1-2, reads DAGVTQSPTHLIKTRGQQVTLRCSPKSGHDTVSWYQQALGQGPQFIFQYYEEEERQRGNFPDRFSGHQFPNYSSELNVNALLLGDSALYLCASSLAFGYTFGSGTRLTVV.

This clone was seen only a few times. The chain uses TRBV5-4 and TRBJ1-1; weak D call: TRBD1 (5 bases). Germline V gene sequence: CDR1 SGHNT, CDR2 YYREEE (reference sequence). With 4 bases removed from V and 4 bases from J, the gap between germline ends came to 14 bases. This CDR3 contains 14 residues. The CDR3 loop is CASSLLGGGTEAFF. The DNA for the CDR3 is TGTGCCAGCAGCCTCTTGGGGGGGGGCACTGAAGCTTTCTTT.

The rearrangement joins TRBV6-5 to TRBJ1-1, with a possible D match to TRBD1 (6 bases). CDR1 and CDR2 (germline): MNHEY, SVGAGI. Trimming stripped 7 bases from V and 6 bases from J, with 18 bases between. The CDR3 loop spans 14 amino acids. CDR3 amino acids: CASTLQGVGSEAFF. Written as DNA, the CDR3 is TGTGCCAGCACCCTACAGGGCGTAGGCTCTGAAGCTTTCTTT.

The V and J genes are TRBV30 and TRBJ1-3, with a weak D call TRBD1 (6 bases). This CDR3 comprises 14 residues. The V and J ends lost 5 bases and 4 bases respectively, with 15 bases between them. Per the germline V gene, CDR1 is GTSNPN and CDR2 is SVGIG (reference sequence). CDR3 in DNA: TGTGCCTGGGGATTCGGGACAAACGGAAACACCATATATTTT. Translating gives CAWGFGTNGNTIYF.

This rearrangement joins TRBV2 to TRBJ2-7; tentative D call: TRBD2 (5 bases). This CDR3 is built from 13 residues. Trimming left V 6 bases short and J 2 bases short, with 11 bases between. Germline V gene sequence: CDR1 SNHLY, CDR2 FYNNEI. CDR3 residues: CASSSGSPYEQYF. Written as DNA, the CDR3 is TGTGCCAGCAGCAGCGGCAGCCCCTACGAGCAGTACTTC.

The genes are TRBV19 and TRBJ2-3; 7 nucleotides match TRBD2. Trimming at V came to 6 bases and at J to 2 bases, leaving 5 bases not matched to a gene. CDR1 and CDR2 from the germline V gene are LNHDA and SQIVND (reference sequence). The CDR3 extends over 14 amino acids. This CDR3 reads CASRREVHTDTQYF. CDR3 nucleotide sequence: TGTGCCAGTAGACGGGAGGTTCACACAGATACGCAGTATTTT.

This clone showed up just a few times. This chain links TRBV30 with TRBJ1-1; unclear D gene. Germline CDR1 is GTSNPN and CDR2 is SVGIG (reference sequence). V shed 0 bases and J shed 1 base, with 6 bases lying between them. The CDR3 sequence is 13 residues long. The CDR3 DNA reads as TGTGCCTGGAGTGTATTACGGAACACTGAAGCTTTCTTT. It specifies CAWSVLRNTEAFF. Full variable domain (missing parts from reference TRBV30 and TRBJ1-1): SQTIHQWPATLVQPVGSPLSLECTVEGTSNPNLYWYRQAAGRGLQLLFYSVGIGQISSEVPQNLSASRPQDRQFILSSKKLLLSDSGFYLCAWSVLRNTEAFFGQGTRLTVV.

The V gene is TRBV24-1, the J gene TRBJ2-3; D gene unclear. Between the trimmed V and J ends, which lost 7 bases and 5 bases, there was a span of 6 bases. The CDR3 is made up of 11 amino acids. The V gene's germline CDR1 is KGHDR and CDR2 SFDVKD. Here the CDR3 DNA reads TGTGCCACCAGGTTCGGAGATACGCAGTATTTT. This encodes CATRFGDTQYF.